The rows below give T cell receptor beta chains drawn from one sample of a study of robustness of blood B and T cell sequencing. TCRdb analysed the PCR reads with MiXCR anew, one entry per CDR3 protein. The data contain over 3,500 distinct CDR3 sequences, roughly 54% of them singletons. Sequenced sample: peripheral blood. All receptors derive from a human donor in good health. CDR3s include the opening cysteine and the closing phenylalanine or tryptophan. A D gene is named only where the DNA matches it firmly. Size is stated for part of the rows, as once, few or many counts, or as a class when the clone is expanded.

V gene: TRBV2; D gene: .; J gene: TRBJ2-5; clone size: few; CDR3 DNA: TGTGCCAGCACTGGTGGGGGTCACCAAGAGACCCAGTACTTC; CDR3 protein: CASTGGGHQETQYF
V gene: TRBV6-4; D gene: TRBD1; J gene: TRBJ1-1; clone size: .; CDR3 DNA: TGTGCCAGCAGCGACAGGGACAACACTGAAGCTTTCTTT; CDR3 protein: CASSDRDNTEAFF
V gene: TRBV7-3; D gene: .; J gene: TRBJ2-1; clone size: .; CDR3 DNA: TGTGCCAGCAGCTTAGGCGCTAGGGATAATGAGCAGTTCTTC; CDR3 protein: CASSLGARDNEQFF
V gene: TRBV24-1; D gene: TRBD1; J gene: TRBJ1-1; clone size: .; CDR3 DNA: TGTGCCACCAGTGGGACGACAGGGGTAGCTTTCTTT; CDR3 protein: CATSGTTGVAFF
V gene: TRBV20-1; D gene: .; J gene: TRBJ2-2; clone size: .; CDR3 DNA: TGCAGTGCTAGTGACAGGAAAGCCGGGGAGCTGTTTTTT; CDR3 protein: CSASDRKAGELFF
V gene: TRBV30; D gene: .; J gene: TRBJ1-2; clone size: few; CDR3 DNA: TGTGCCTGGAGTCGTGACAGGCCTCCTTCCTACACCTTC; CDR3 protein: CAWSRDRPPSYTF
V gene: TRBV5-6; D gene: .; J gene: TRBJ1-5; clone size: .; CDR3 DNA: TGTGCCAGCAGCTTGGCGCGAGGGCCCCAGCATTTT; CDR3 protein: CASSLARGPQHF
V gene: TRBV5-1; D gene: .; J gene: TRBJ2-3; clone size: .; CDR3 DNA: TGCGCCAGCAGCTTGGAGCCAGTGGGGGGACGTAGCACAGATACGCAGTATTTT; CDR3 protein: CASSLEPVGGRSTDTQYF
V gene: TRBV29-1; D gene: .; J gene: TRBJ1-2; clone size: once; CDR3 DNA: TGCAGCGTTGGTCAGGGATCGAACTATGGCTACACCTTC; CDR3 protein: CSVGQGSNYGYTF
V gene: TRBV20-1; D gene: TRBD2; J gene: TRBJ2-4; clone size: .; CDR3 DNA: TGCAGTGCTAGAGATAGTAGCGGGGGAAACATTCAGTACTTC; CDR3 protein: CSARDSSGGNIQYF
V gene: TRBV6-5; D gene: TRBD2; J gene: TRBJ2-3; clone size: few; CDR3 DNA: TGTGCCAGCACCCCGGGGCTACTAGCGGGGGATCTCACAGATACGCAGTATTTT; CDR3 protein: CASTPGLLAGDLTDTQYF
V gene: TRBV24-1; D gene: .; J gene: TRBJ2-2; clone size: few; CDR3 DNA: TGTGCCACCAGGGGCACCCGTAACACCGGGGAGCTGTTTTTT; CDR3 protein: CATRGTRNTGELFF
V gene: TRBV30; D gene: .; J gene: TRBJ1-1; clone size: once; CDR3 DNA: TGTGCCTGGGTCAAAGTCAGGGGTTACATGAACACTGAAGCTTTCTTT; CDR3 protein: CAWVKVRGYMNTEAFF
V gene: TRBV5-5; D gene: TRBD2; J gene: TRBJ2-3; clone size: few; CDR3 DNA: TGTGCCAGCAGCTTGGAACTAGCGGGGGCCACAGATACGCAGTATTTT; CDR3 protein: CASSLELAGATDTQYF
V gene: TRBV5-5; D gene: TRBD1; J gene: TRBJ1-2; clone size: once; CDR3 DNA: TGTGCCAGCAGCTTAGATCTTTTGCGGGACAGAACGAACTATGGCTACACCTTC; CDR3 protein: CASSLDLLRDRTNYGYTF
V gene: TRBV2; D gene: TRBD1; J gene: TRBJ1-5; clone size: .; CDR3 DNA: TGTGCCAGCAGCATACAGGGGGCGGAGCAGCCCCAGCATTTT; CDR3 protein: CASSIQGAEQPQHF
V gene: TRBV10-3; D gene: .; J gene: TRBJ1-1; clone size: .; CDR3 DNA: TGTGCCATCAGGATGACTAACACTGAAGCTTTCTTT; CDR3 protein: CAIRMTNTEAFF
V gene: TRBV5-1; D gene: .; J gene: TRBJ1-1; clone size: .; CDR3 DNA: TGCGCCAGCAGCTTGGGCTCAGGGTTGAACACTGAAGCTTTCTTT; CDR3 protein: CASSLGSGLNTEAFF
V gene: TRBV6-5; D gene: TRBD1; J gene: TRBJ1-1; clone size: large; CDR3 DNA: TGTGCCAGCAGTCTTTCTCTGACAGGGGCTGAAGCTTTCTTT; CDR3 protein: CASSLSLTGAEAFF
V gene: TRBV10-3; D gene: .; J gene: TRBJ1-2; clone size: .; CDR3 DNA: TGTGCCATCAGCCCCACCTCAAACTTTGGGGGGGACTATGGCTACACCTTC; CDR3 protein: CAISPTSNFGGDYGYTF
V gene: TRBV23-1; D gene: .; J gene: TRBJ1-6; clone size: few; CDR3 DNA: TGCGCCAGCAGTCTCCCATGGAGGCAGATAATCGGTAATTCACCCCTCCACTTT; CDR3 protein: CASSLPWRQIIGNSPLHF
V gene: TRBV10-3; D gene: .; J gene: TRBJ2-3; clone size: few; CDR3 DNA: TGTGCCATCAAAGCGTCTAGCGACACAGATACGCAGTATTTT; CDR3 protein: CAIKASSDTDTQYF
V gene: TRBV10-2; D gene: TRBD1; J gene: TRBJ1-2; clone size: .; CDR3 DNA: TGCGCCAGCAGTGACGACAGGGTGGGCGGCTACACCTTC; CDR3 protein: CASSDDRVGGYTF